These T cell receptor beta chains were read from a single sample in a study of CD8 T cells in Susac syndrome. TCRdb ran MiXCR on the immunoSEQ multiplex PCR reads and lists one entry per CDR3 protein. The sample yields more than 100,000 distinct CDR3 sequences, roughly 80% seen once. The specimen was CD8+ T cells from PBMCs. All receptors derive from a human donor with multiple sclerosis. Both conserved end residues are part of each CDR3. The D gene is left open where the match is weak. Expanded clones are given a class, and other clones once, few, many or no size at all.

>TRBJ1-2|.|.|TRBV4-1
TGCGCCAGCAGCCAAGGTCGTAACTATGGCTACACCTTC
CASSQGRNYGYTF
>TRBJ1-4|.|once|TRBV2
TGTGCCAGCAGCAAGCCACTCGGGACAATGGAAAATGAAAAACTGTTTTTT
CASSKPLGTMENEKLFF
>TRBJ1-1|.|.|TRBV11-2
TGTGCCAGCAGCTTAGAAGCTACAGGCACGGAAGCTTTCTTT
CASSLEATGTEAFF
>TRBJ2-1|.|.|TRBV4-1
TGCGCCAGCAGCCCCCTTATTAGAGGGAGCGATGAGCAGTTCTTC
CASSPLIRGSDEQFF
>TRBJ1-1|.|once|TRBV28
TGTGCCAGCAGTTTCACTCAGAGGAACACTGAAGCTTTCTTT
CASSFTQRNTEAFF
>TRBJ2-1|.|.|TRBV2
TGTGCCAGCAACGGGGAGACTGCCGATTACAATGAGCAGTTCTTC
CASNGETADYNEQFF
>TRBJ2-7|TRBD1|.|TRBV23-1
TGCGCCAGCAGTCAAGAGGGGGCTCTTTCCTACGAGCAGTACTTC
CASSQEGALSYEQYF
>TRBJ2-1|.|.|TRBV7-9
TGTGCCAGCAGCCCCCCTGATGCCTACAATGAGCAGTTCTTC
CASSPPDAYNEQFF
>TRBJ2-6|.|.|TRBV5-6
TGTGCCAGCGGACCTTCTGGGGCCAACGTCCTGACTTTC
CASGPSGANVLTF
>TRBJ1-2|.|.|TRBV5-5
TGTGCCAGCAGCCTGGAAAGCTCAGGGGCATCTGGCTACACCTTC
CASSLESSGASGYTF
>TRBJ1-5|TRBD1|.|TRBV27
TGTGCCAGCTCCCAGACAGGGGTCGAGCCCCAGCATTTT
CASSQTGVEPQHF
>TRBJ1-1|.|few|TRBV5-5
TGTGCCAGCAGCTTTCTGGTGGCGGACACTGAAGCTTTCTTT
CASSFLVADTEAFF
>TRBJ2-1|.|.|TRBV3-1
TGTGCCAGCAGCCAAGACCCGCACTTAGACCTCCAGTTCTTC
CASSQDPHLDLQFF
>TRBJ2-2|.|.|TRBV24-1
TGTGCCACCAGTGATTTTTGGGGATCCGGGGAGCTGTTTTTT
CATSDFWGSGELFF
>TRBJ2-3|.|.|TRBV7-8
TGTGCCAGCAGCTTAGAAGGGGGGGGCCTGACAGATACGCAGTATTTT
CASSLEGGGLTDTQYF
>TRBJ2-5|.|few|TRBV4-2
TGTGCCAGCAGCCAAGATCTTCTTGAGAGTTCAAGAATGTACTTC
CASSQDLLESSRMYF
>TRBJ1-1|TRBD1|.|TRBV27
TGTGCCAGCAGTTTCGGGACAGGGGAATTGAACACTGAAGCTTTCTTT
CASSFGTGELNTEAFF
>TRBJ1-4|TRBD1|few|TRBV5-5
TGTGCCAGCAGCTTGTACGGGACAGGGGGCGTAGGTGAAAAACTGTTTTTT
CASSLYGTGGVGEKLFF
>TRBJ2-5|.|few|TRBV11-1
TGTGCCAGCAGCCTTCAGGGACTTCAAGAGACCCAGTACTTC
CASSLQGLQETQYF
>TRBJ1-3|.|.|TRBV7-9
TGTGCCAACAGCTCTTCAGGGTCGGGAAACACCATATATTTT
CANSSSGSGNTIYF
>TRBJ2-5|.|.|TRBV12-3/TRBV12-4
TGTGCCAGCAGCGGGGGTGGGGAAGAGACCCAGTACTTC
CASSGGGEETQYF
>TRBJ2-1|.|.|TRBV6-7
TGTGCCAGCAGTTACCCCTGGGACCCCCACAATGAGCAGTTCTTC
CASSYPWDPHNEQFF
>TRBJ2-5|.|.|TRBV27
TGTGCCAGCAGTCCCCACCAAGAGACCCAGTACTTC
CASSPHQETQYF
>TRBJ2-5|.|.|TRBV28
TGTGCCAGCAGTTTTGAGGGGTGGAAGACCCAGTACTTC
CASSFEGWKTQYF
>TRBJ1-5|TRBD1|.|TRBV10-3
TGTGCCATCAGTGAGCCGACAGGGGGGCATCAGCCCCAGCATTTT
CAISEPTGGHQPQHF
>TRBJ2-2|.|.|TRBV5-4
TGTGCCAGCAGCCTATGGGTAATTAATGAAGTCACCGGGGAGCTGTTTTTT
CASSLWVINEVTGELFF
>TRBJ1-1|.|few|TRBV7-2
TGTGCCAGCAGCTTGGGGGGATCCCCAGAAGCTTTCTTT
CASSLGGSPEAFF
>TRBJ1-6|TRBD1|.|TRBV27
TGTGCCAGCAGTTTAACAGGGGTAGGAAATTCACCCCTCCACTTT
CASSLTGVGNSPLHF
>TRBJ1-4|TRBD1|.|TRBV19
TGTGCCAGTACCACGGGACAGCAGAAACTGTTTTTT
CASTTGQQKLFF
>TRBJ1-1|TRBD1|.|TRBV15
TGTGCCACCAGCCCCGGACAGGGGAGCACTGAAGCTTTCTTT
CATSPGQGSTEAFF
>TRBJ2-1|TRBD2|.|TRBV12-3/TRBV12-4
TGTGCCAGCAGCTGGGGGGGGATCAACAATGAGCAGTTCTTC
CASSWGGINNEQFF
>TRBJ2-7|.|once|TRBV7-9
TGTGCCAGCAGCTCCACTTTGGACAGAAACTACGAGCAGTACTTC
CASSSTLDRNYEQYF
>TRBJ2-1|.|.|TRBV30
TGTGCCTGGAGTGTACTGGGCAATGAGCAGTTCTTC
CAWSVLGNEQFF
>TRBJ1-5|TRBD1|.|TRBV12-3/TRBV12-4
TGTGCCAGCAGTTTTAGGGGACAGGGTGGTCAGCCCCAGCATTTT
CASSFRGQGGQPQHF
>TRBJ1-6|.|few|TRBV5-1
TGTGCCAGCAGCTTAGGCGGGAATTCACCCCTCCACTTT
CASSLGGNSPLHF
>TRBJ2-3|TRBD2|.|TRBV3-1
TGTGCCAGCAGCCAAGTACGGGGGGGTAGCACAGATACGCAGTATTTT
CASSQVRGGSTDTQYF
>TRBJ1-1|.|.|TRBV15
TGTGCCACCAGCAGAAGGTCCACTGAAGCTTTCTTT
CATSRRSTEAFF
>TRBJ2-7|.|.|TRBV7-2
TGTGCCAGCAGCTTAGAGCAGGGTGTCTACGAGCAGTACTTC
CASSLEQGVYEQYF
>TRBJ2-3|.|.|TRBV19
TGTGCCAGTAGTATTGGAAGTCGGGGACACTCCGCAGATACGCAGTATTTT
CASSIGSRGHSADTQYF
>TRBJ1-1|.|.|TRBV6-2/TRBV6-3
TGTGCCAGCAGCGACGGGGGGTCCACTGAAGCTTTCTTT
CASSDGGSTEAFF
>TRBJ1-4|.|.|TRBV12-3/TRBV12-4
TGTGCCAGCAGTTTAAATCGTCTGGCGGAAGACAATGAAAAACTGTTTTTT
CASSLNRLAEDNEKLFF
>TRBJ2-1|.|.|TRBV3-1
TGTGCCAGCAGCCAAGATAGGGCTAGCCCCAGGGGAGAGCAGTTCTTC
CASSQDRASPRGEQFF
>TRBJ1-5|.|.|TRBV27
TGTGCCAGCAGTTTTACCCCAGATCAGCCCCAGCATTTT
CASSFTPDQPQHF
>TRBJ2-7|.|.|TRBV27
TGTGCCAGCAGTTTAATTGGGAGGCAACGGGAGCAGTACTTC
CASSLIGRQREQYF
>TRBJ2-5|.|.|TRBV7-9
TGTGCCAGCAGCTTAGCCCAGGGGTTTGAGACCCAGTACTTC
CASSLAQGFETQYF
>TRBJ1-2|TRBD1|.|TRBV19
TGTGCCAGTAGTATAGATTTAACAGGGGCTGATTATGGCTACACCTTC
CASSIDLTGADYGYTF
>TRBJ2-1|.|.|TRBV19
TGTGCCAGTAGTATGGGCTTGAGCTCCTACAATGAGCAGTTCTTC
CASSMGLSSYNEQFF
>TRBJ1-1|.|once|TRBV4-1
TGCGCCAGCAGCCAAGATGTCGTGGAAGGGGACACTGAAGCTTTCTTT
CASSQDVVEGDTEAFF
>TRBJ2-2|.|.|TRBV20-1
TGCAGTGCTAGAGACCAACGGGGCTCGAACACCGGGGAGCTGTTTTTT
CSARDQRGSNTGELFF
>TRBJ1-4|TRBD1|.|TRBV4-1
TGCGCCAGCAGCCGAGCGACAGGGGCCAGAAATGAAAAACTGTTTTTT
CASSRATGARNEKLFF
>TRBJ2-2|.|.|TRBV3-1
TGTGCCAGCAGCCAAGTTATTAGCGAGGTGATCGGGGAGCTGTTTTTT
CASSQVISEVIGELFF
>TRBJ2-1|TRBD2|.|TRBV19
TGTGCCAGTAGTGCAACTAGCGGAGATTTTGGGCAGTTCTTC
CASSATSGDFGQFF
>TRBJ2-3|.|.|TRBV6-2/TRBV6-3
TGTGCCAGCAGTTACTTGACAGCTGTAGCAGATACGCAGTATTTT
CASSYLTAVADTQYF